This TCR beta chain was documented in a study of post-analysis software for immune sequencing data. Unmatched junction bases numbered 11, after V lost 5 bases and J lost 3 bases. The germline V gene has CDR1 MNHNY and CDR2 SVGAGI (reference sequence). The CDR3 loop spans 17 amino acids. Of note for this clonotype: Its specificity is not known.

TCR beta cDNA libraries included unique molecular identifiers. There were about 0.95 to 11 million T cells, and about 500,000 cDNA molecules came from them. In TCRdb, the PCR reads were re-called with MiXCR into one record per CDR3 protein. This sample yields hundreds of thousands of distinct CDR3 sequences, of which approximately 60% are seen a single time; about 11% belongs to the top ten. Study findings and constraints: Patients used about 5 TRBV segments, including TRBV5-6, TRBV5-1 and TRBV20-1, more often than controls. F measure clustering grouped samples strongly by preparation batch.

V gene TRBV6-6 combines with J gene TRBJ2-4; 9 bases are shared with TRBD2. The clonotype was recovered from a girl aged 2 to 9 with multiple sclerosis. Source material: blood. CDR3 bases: TGTGCCAGCAGTCTTACCCTAGCGGGGAGATACAAAAACATTCAGTACTTC. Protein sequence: CASSLTLAGRYKNIQYF.